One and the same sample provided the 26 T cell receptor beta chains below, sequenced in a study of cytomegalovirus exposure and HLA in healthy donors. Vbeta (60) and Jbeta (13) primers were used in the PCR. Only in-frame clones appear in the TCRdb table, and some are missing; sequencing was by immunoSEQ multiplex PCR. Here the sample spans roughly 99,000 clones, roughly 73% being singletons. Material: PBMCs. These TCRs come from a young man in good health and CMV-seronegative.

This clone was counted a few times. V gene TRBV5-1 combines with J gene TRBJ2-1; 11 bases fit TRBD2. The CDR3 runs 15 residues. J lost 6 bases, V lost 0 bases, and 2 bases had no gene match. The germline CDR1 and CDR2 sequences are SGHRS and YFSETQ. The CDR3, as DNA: TGCGCCAGCAGCTTGGAACTAGCGGGAGTCAATGAGCAGTTCTTC. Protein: CASSLELAGVNEQFF.

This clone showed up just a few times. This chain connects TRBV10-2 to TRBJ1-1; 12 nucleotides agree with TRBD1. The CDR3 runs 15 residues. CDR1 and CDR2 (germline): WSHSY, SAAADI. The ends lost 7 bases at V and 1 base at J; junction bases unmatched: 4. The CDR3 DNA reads TGCGCCAGCACCGGGGACAGGGGGCAGAACACTGAAGCTTTCTTT. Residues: CASTGDRGQNTEAFF.

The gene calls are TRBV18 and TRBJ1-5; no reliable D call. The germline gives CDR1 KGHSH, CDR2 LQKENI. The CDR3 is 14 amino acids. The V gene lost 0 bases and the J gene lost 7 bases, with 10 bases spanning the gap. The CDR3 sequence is CASSPPGVSQPQHF. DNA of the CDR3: TGTGCCAGCTCACCACCTGGAGTATCCCAGCCCCAGCATTTT.

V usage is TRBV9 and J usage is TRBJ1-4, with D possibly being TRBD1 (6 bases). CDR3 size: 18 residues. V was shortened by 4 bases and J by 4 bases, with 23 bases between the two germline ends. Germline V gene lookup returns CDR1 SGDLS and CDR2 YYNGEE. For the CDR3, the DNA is TGTGCCAGCAGCCCCCAAGGGGGTGTGCGTCGAGGTAATGAAAAACTGTTTTTT. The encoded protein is CASSPQGGVRRGNEKLFF. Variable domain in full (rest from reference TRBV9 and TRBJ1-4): DSGVTQTPKHLITATGQRVTLRCSPRSGDLSVYWYQQSLDQGLQFLIQYYNGEERAKGNILERFSAQQFPDLHSELNLSSLELGDSALYFCASSPQGGVRRGNEKLFFGSGTQLSVL.

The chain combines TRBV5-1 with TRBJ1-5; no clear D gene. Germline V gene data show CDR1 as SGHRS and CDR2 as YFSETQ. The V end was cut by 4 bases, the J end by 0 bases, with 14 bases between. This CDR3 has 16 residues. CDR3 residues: CASSPEGSYSNQPQHF. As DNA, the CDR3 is TGCGCCAGCAGCCCGGAGGGCAGTTATAGCAATCAGCCCCAGCATTTT.

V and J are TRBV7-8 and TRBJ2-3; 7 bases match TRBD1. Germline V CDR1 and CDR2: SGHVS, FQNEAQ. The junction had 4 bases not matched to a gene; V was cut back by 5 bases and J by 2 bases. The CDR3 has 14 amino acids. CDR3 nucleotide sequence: TGTGCCAGCAGCAATGGACAGGACACAGATACGCAGTATTTT. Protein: CASSNGQDTDTQYF.

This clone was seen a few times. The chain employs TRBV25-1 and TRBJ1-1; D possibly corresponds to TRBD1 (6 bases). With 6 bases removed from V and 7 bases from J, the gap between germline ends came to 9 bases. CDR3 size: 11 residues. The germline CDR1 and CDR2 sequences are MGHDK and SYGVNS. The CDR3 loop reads CASRDRSEAFF. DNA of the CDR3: TGTGCCAGCAGGGACAGAAGTGAAGCTTTCTTT.

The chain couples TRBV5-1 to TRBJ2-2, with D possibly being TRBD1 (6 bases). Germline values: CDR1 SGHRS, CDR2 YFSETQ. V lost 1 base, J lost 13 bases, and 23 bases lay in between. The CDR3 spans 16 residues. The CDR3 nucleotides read TGCGCCAGCAGCTTGTTCCCCGGGTCGGCTCAGGGGAGGCTGTTTTTT. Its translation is CASSLFPGSAQGRLFF. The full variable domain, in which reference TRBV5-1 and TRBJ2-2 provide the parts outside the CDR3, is KAGVTQTPRYLIKTRGQQVTLSCSPISGHRSVSWYQQTPGQGLQFLFEYFSETQRNKGNFPGRFSGRQFSNSRSEMNVSTLELGDSALYLCASSLFPGSAQGRLFFGEGSRLTVL.

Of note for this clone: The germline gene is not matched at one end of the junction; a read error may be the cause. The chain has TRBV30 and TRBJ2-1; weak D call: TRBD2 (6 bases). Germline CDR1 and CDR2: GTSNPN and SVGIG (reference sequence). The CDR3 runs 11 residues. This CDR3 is CAWSVVGEEVF. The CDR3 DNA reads TGTGCCTGGAGTGTAGTCGGGGAGGAGGTCTTC.

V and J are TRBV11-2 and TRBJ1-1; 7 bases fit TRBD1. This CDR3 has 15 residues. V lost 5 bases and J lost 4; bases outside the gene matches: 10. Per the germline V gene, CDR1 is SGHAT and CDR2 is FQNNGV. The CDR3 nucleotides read TGTGCCAGCAGCGTTCGCACAGGGGACGGCACTGAAGCTTTCTTT. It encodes CASSVRTGDGTEAFF.

The chain's CDR3 is CASSVSGQGADTQYF. CDR3 bases: TGTGCCAGCAGCGTATCGGGACAGGGGGCGGATACGCAGTATTTT. The chain combines TRBV11-2 with TRBJ2-3, with 12 bases fitting TRBD1. V trimming: 5 bases; J trimming: 6 bases; junction bases outside the gene matches: 6. Germline V gene lookup returns CDR1 SGHAT and CDR2 FQNNGV. The CDR3 is made up of 15 amino acids.

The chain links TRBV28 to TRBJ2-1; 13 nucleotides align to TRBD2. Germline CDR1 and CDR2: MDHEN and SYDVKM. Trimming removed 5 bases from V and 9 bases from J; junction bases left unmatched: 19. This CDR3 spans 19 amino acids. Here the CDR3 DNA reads TGTGCCAGCAGTCCCCCACAGGGTACCGGGACTAGCGGGATAGTTGAGCAGTTCTTC. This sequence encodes CASSPPQGTGTSGIVEQFF.

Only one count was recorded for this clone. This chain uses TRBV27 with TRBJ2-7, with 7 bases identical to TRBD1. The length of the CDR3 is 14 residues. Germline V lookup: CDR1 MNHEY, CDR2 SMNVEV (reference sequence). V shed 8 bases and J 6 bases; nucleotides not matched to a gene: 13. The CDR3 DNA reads TGTGCCAGCCAGCCGGGACAGAATAAACGCGAGCAGTACTTC. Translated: CASQPGQNKREQYF.

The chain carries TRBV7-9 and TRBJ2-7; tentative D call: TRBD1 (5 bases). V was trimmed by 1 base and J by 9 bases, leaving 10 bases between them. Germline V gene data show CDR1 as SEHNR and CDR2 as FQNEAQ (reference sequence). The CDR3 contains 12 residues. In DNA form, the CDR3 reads TGTGCCAGCAGCTTAGATGAAAGGGGGCAGTACTTC. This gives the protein CASSLDERGQYF.

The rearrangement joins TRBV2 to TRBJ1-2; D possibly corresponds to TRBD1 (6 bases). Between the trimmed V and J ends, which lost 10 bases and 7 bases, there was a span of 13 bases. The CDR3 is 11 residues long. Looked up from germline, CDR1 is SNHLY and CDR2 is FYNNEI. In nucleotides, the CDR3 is TGTGCCATCAGACAGGCGCTTGGCTACACCTTC. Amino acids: CAIRQALGYTF.

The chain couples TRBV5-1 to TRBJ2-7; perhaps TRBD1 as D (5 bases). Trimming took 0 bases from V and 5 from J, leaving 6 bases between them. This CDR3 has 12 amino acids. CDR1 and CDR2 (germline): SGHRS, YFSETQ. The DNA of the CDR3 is TGCGCCAGCAGCTTGGAGGGGAACGAGCAGTACTTC. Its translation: CASSLEGNEQYF.

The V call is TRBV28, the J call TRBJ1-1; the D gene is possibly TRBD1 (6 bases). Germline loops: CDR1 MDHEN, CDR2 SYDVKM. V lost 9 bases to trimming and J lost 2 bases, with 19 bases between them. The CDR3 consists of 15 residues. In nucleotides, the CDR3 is TGTGCCAGTTGGGGGGGCTCACCAATAAACACTGAAGCTTTCTTT. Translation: CASWGGSPINTEAFF. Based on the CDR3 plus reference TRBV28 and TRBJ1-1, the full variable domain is DVKVTQSSRYLVKRTGEKVFLECVQDMDHENMFWYRQDPGLGLRLIYFSYDVKMKEKGDIPEGYSVSREKKERFSLILESASTNQTSMYLCASWGGSPINTEAFFGQGTRLTVV.

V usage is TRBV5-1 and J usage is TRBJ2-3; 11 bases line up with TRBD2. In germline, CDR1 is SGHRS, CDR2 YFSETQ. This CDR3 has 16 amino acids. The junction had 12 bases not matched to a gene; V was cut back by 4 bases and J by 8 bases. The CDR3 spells CASSQGTSGIMGTQYF. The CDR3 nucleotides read TGCGCCAGCAGCCAAGGGACTAGCGGAATAATGGGTACGCAGTATTTT.

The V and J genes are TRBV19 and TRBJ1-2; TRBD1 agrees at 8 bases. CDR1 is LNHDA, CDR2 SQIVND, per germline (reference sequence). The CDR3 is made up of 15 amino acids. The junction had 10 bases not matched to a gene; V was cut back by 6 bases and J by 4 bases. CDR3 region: CASRPGTGGPYGYTF. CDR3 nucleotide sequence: TGTGCCAGTAGACCCGGGACAGGAGGCCCCTATGGCTACACCTTC.

In nucleotides, the CDR3 is TGCGCCAGCAGCTTGGAACCAGGACAAAGCTATGGCTACACCTTC. This gives the protein CASSLEPGQSYGYTF. V and J are TRBV5-1 and TRBJ1-2, with D perhaps TRBD1 (5 bases). From germline, CDR1 is SGHRS and CDR2 YFSETQ. V lost 0 bases to trimming and J lost 4 bases, with 13 bases between them. The CDR3 consists of 15 residues.

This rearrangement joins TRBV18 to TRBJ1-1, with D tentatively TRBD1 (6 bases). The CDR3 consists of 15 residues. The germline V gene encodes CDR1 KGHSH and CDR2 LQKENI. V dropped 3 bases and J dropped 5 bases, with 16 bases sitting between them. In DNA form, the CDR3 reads TGTGCCAGCTCACCCCGACAGGAGGTAATGACTGAAGCTTTCTTT. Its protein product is CASSPRQEVMTEAFF. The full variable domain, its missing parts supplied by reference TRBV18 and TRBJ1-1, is NAGVMQNPRHLVRRRGQEARLRCSPMKGHSHVYWYRQLPEEGLKFMVYLQKENIIDESGMPKERFSAEFPKEGPSILRIQQVVRGDSAAYFCASSPRQEVMTEAFFGQGTRLTVV.

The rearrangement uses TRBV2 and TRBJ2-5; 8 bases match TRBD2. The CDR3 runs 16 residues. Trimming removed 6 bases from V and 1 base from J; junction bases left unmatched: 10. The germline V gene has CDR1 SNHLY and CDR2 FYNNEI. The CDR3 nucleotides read TGTGCCAGCAGAGAGAGCGGGGGCCGATTCCAAGAGACCCAGTACTTC. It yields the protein CASRESGGRFQETQYF.

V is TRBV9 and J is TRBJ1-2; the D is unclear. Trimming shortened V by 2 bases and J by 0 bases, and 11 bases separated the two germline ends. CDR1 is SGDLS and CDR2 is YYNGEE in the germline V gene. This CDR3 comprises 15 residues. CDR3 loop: CASSVRVEANYGYTF. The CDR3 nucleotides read TGTGCCAGCAGCGTGAGGGTTGAAGCTAACTATGGCTACACCTTC.

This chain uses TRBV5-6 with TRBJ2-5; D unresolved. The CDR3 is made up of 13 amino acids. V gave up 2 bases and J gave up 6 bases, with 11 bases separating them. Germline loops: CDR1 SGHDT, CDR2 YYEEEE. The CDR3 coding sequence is TGTGCCAGCAGCTTAGGAGCGAAGAAGACCCAGTACTTC. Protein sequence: CASSLGAKKTQYF.

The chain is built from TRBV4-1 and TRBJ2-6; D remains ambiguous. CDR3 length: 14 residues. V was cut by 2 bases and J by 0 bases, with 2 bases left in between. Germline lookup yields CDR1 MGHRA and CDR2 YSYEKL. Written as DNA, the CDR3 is TGCGCCAGCAGCCAACTCTCTGGGGCCAACGTCCTGACTTTC. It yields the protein CASSQLSGANVLTF.

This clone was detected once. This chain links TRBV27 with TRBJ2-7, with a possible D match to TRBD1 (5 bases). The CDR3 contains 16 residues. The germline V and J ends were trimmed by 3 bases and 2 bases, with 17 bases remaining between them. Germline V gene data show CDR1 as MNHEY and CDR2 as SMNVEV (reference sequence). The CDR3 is CASSLRSGSGAYEQYF. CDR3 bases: TGTGCCAGCAGTTTGCGGTCAGGGTCTGGGGCCTACGAGCAGTACTTC.